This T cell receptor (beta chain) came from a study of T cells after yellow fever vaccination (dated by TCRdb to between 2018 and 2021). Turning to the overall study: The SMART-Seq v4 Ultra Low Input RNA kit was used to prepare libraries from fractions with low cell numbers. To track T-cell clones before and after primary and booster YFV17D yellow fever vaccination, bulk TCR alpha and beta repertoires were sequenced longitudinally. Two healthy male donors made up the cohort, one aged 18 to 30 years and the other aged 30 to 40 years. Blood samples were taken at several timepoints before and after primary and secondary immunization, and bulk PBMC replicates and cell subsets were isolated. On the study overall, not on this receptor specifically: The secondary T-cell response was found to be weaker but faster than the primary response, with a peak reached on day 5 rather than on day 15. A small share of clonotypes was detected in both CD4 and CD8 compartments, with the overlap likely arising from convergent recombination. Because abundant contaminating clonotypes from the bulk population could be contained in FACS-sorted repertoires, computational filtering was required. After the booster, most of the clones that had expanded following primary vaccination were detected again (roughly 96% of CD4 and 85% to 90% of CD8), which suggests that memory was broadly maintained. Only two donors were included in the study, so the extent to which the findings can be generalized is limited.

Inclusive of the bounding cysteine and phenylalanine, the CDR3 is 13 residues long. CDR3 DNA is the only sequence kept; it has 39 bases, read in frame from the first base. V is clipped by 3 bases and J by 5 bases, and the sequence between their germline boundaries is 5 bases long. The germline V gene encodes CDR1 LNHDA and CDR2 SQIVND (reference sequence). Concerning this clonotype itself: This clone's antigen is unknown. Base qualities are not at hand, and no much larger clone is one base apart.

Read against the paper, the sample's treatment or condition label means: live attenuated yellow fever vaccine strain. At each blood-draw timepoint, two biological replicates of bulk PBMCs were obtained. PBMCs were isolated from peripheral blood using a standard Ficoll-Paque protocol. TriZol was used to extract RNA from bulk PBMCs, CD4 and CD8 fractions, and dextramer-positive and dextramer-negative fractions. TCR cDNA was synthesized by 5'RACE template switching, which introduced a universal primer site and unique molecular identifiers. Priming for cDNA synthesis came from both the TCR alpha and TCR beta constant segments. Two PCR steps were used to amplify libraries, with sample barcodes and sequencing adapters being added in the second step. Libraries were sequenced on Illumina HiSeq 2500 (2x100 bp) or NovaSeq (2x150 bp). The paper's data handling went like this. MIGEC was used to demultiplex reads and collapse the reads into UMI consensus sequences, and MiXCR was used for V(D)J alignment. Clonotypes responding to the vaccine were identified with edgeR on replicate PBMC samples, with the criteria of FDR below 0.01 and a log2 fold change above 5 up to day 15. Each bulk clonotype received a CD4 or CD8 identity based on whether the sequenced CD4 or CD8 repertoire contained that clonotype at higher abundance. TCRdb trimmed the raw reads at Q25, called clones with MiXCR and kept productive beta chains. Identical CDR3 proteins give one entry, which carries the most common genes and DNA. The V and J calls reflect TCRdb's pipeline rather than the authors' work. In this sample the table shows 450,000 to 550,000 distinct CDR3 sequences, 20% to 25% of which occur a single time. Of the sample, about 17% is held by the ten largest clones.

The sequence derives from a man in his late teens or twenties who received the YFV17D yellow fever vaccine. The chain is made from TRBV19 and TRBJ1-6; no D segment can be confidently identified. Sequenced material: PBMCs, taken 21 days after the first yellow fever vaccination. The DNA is TGTGCCAGTAGTATGCAGGATAATTCACCCCTCCACTTT. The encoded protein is CASSMQDNSPLHF.